This T cell receptor beta chain originates from a study of regulatory T cells in long-lasting Graves disease. The CDR3 is 18 amino acids. V lost 0 bases and J lost 4; bases outside the gene matches: 10. From germline, CDR1 is SGHRS and CDR2 YFSETQ. Overall study findings and caveats: Newly diagnosed Graves' patients had higher TCR diversity than persistent ones. Researchers reported studying only peripheral blood, not thyroid tissue.

The sample's time point: persistent/refractory GD, antithyroid drugs over 5 years with positive TRAb. The authors made the TCR library using RNA they extracted from PBMCs. Comment on this clonotype: Its target is not known.

For TCR beta, libraries came from iRepertoire HTBI primers and Arm-PCR of CDR3 regions. TCRdb passed the multiplex PCR reads through MiXCR, listing each CDR3 protein once. Of roughly 300,000 distinct CDR3 sequences in the sample, 20% to 25% were seen once. Source: peripheral blood mononuclear cells (PBMCs), taken when the disease was refractory, from a patient treated with antithyroid drugs. The TCR originated in a female donor with Graves disease. V usage is TRBV5-1 and J usage is TRBJ2-2, with 9 bases matching TRBD2. The CDR3, as DNA: TGCGCCAGCAGCTTGGTCGGTAGCGGGAGTAGGATCACCGGGGAGCTGTTTTTT. This sequence encodes CASSLVGSGSRITGELFF.